These 19 T cell receptor beta chains share one sample of origin, sequenced in a study of shared clonotypes between healthy human individuals (dated by TCRdb to the early 2020s). The library came from the immunoSEQ multiplex PCR assay. TCRdb holds this immuneACCESS table with in-frame rearrangements only. Some clones are missing; in checked studies, unresolved V genes explain under half, and the rest has no known cause. For this sample there are more than 2,000,000 clones; 80% to 95% appear just once. Of the sample, around 0.4% is held by the ten largest clones. The specimen sequenced was naive CD4+ T cells from PBMCs. The cell subset or site tag for this specimen amounts to: CD45RA+ positively selected. The receptor set was obtained from a man aged 18 to 30 in good health. Some clones in this sample may be carry-over from other donors' samples.

V and J are TRBV15 and TRBJ2-1; D is perhaps TRBD1 (6 bases). CDR1 and CDR2 from the germline V gene are LNHNV and YYDKDF (reference sequence). V was trimmed by 1 base and J by 10 bases, leaving 11 bases between them. The CDR3 is made up of 13 amino acids. Here the CDR3 DNA reads TGTGCCACCAGCAGAGTACTAACAGGGGAGCAGTTCTTC. Translation gives CATSRVLTGEQFF.

The chain links TRBV5-1 to TRBJ2-5; D possibly corresponds to TRBD2 (6 bases). Trimming took off 4 bases at V and 2 bases at J, with 18 bases between the two ends. CDR1 is SGHRS, CDR2 YFSETQ, per germline. The CDR3 is made up of 16 amino acids. DNA of the CDR3: TGCGCCAGCAGCCCGGGGGTACAACCGCATCAAGAGACCCAGTACTTC. This sequence encodes CASSPGVQPHQETQYF.

The V gene is TRBV6-5, the J gene TRBJ1-3, with 7 positions matching TRBD1. J gave up 1 base and V 9 bases, and 9 bases lay outside the gene matches. Germline V lookup: CDR1 MNHEY, CDR2 SVGAGI. CDR3 length: 15 amino acids. CDR3 DNA sequence: TGTGCCAGTGCCCTCAGGGGGAGGTCTGGAAACACCATATATTTT. Its translation: CASALRGRSGNTIYF.

The V call is TRBV30, the J call TRBJ2-3, with 7 positions matching TRBD2. This CDR3 comprises 14 residues. The V and J ends lost 7 bases and 1 base, in that order; junction bases with no gene match: 8. The germline V gene encodes CDR1 GTSNPN and CDR2 SVGIG (reference sequence). CDR3 DNA: TGTGCCTACTCGCGGGCGGGAGGCACAGATACGCAGTATTTT. Encoded protein: CAYSRAGGTDTQYF. The full variable domain, rest sourced from reference TRBV30 and TRBJ2-3, is SQTIHQWPATLVQPVGSPLSLECTVEGTSNPNLYWYRQAAGRGLQLLFYSVGIGQISSEVPQNLSASRPQDRQFILSSKKLLLSDSGFYLCAYSRAGGTDTQYFGPGTRLTVL.

The CDR3: CASSSQTGSFNEKLFF. For the CDR3, the DNA is TGTGCCAGCAGCTCCCAGACGGGGTCATTTAATGAAAAACTGTTTTTT. V gene TRBV9 combines with J gene TRBJ1-4; no clear D gene. The V end lost 4 bases, the J end lost 4 bases, and 17 bases lay between the germline ends. The CDR3 is 16 amino acids. Looked up from germline, CDR1 is SGDLS and CDR2 is YYNGEE.

The rearrangement links TRBV10-3 to TRBJ2-2; 8 bases align to TRBD2. Germline-derived CDR1 and CDR2 are ENHRY and SYGVKD. The CDR3 covers 11 residues. With V trimmed by 10 bases and J by 6 bases, 1 base remained unmatched. CDR3: CATGGAGELFF. The CDR3 DNA reads TGTGCCACCGGGGGGGCCGGGGAGCTGTTTTTT.

Regarding this clone: Distinct nucleotide sequences in the sample also encode this CDR3. The chain combines TRBV5-1 with TRBJ2-3; 7 nucleotides line up with TRBD2. Trimming took 0 bases from V and 3 from J; bases not matched to a gene: 1. The germline gives CDR1 SGHRS, CDR2 YFSETQ. CDR3 size: 14 residues. Here the CDR3 reads CASSLEGGTDTQYF. As DNA, the CDR3 is TGCGCCAGCAGCTTGGAGGGAGGGACAGATACGCAGTATTTT.

This chain uses TRBV11-1 with TRBJ2-5; the D gene could be TRBD1 or TRBD2 (5 bases each). Trimming removed 5 bases from V and 1 base from J, with 20 bases in between. Germline loops: CDR1 SGHAT, CDR2 FQDESV (reference sequence). This CDR3 region has 17 residues. CDR3 sequence (DNA): TGTGCCAGCAGCCTCCCCCCGGGGCGCCCGAGCCAAGAGACCCAGTACTTC. As protein: CASSLPPGRPSQETQYF.

This chain links TRBV7-9 with TRBJ1-1; tentatively, D is TRBD1 (5 bases). Germline CDR1 SEHNR, CDR2 FQNEAQ (reference sequence). Trimming removed 1 base from V and 3 bases from J, with 15 bases in between. The CDR3 contains 16 residues. The CDR3 DNA is TGTGCCAGCAGCTTAGGGGGTCAGGGTAGTTACACTGAAGCTTTCTTT. Its translation: CASSLGGQGSYTEAFF.

The chain recombines TRBV7-9 with TRBJ2-5; 13 nucleotides align to TRBD2. The CDR3 covers 17 residues. The germline CDR1 and CDR2 sequences are SEHNR and FQNEAQ (reference sequence). V shed 3 bases and J 2 bases; nucleotides not matched to a gene: 6. CDR3 sequence: CASSLGLAGLTQETQYF. Here the CDR3 DNA reads TGTGCCAGCAGCTTGGGACTAGCGGGGTTGACACAAGAGACCCAGTACTTC.

V gene TRBV10-3 combines with J gene TRBJ1-5; TRBD1 agrees at 7 bases. Germline CDR1 is ENHRY and CDR2 is SYGVKD. The CDR3 has 14 residues. V shed 5 bases, J shed 4 bases, and the junction held 5 bases outside the gene matches. The CDR3 sequence is CAISKGTVNQPQHF. CDR3 coding DNA: TGTGCCATCAGTAAAGGGACAGTGAATCAGCCCCAGCATTTT.

This clone was detected once. This rearrangement joins TRBV9 to TRBJ2-2; D remains ambiguous. Germline loops: CDR1 SGDLS, CDR2 YYNGEE. The CDR3 has 12 residues. Trimming took off 6 bases at V and 2 bases at J, with 5 bases between the two ends. The CDR3 nucleotides read TGTGCCAGCACCCAAAACACCGGGGAGCTGTTTTTT. Encoded protein: CASTQNTGELFF.

This rearrangement joins TRBV18 to TRBJ1-3; TRBD1 aligns across 8 bases. CDR1 KGHSH and CDR2 LQKENI come from the germline V gene. J gave up 5 bases and V 3 bases, and 9 bases lay outside the gene matches. The CDR3 length is 16 residues. The CDR3 DNA follows: TGTGCCAGCTCACCGGGGACAGGACAGACCAGAAACACCATATATTTT. Its translation: CASSPGTGQTRNTIYF.

As DNA, the CDR3 is TGTGCCAGCAGCCCTCCGGGGTTTAGCAATCAGCCCCAGCATTTT. This sequence encodes CASSPPGFSNQPQHF. The chain couples TRBV7-8 to TRBJ1-5; D is unclear. Trimming took 5 bases from V and 0 from J, leaving 11 bases between them. CDR3 length: 15 amino acids. CDR1 is SGHVS, CDR2 FQNEAQ, per germline.

The chain links TRBV19 to TRBJ1-2; D is possibly TRBD1 (5 bases). Germline V CDR1 and CDR2: LNHDA, SQIVND (reference sequence). Trimming took 3 bases from V and 4 from J, leaving 9 bases between them. This CDR3 is 13 amino acids long. The CDR3 here is CASSMTVFYGYTF. CDR3 DNA: TGTGCCAGTAGTATGACAGTTTTCTATGGCTACACCTTC.

This clone showed up just once. The chain couples TRBV28 to TRBJ2-2, with 7 bases matching TRBD1. Per the germline V gene, CDR1 is MDHEN and CDR2 is SYDVKM. The CDR3 loop spans 15 amino acids. The ends lost 5 bases at V and 4 bases at J; junction bases unmatched: 7. The CDR3 sequence: CASSRGGSGTGELFF. The CDR3 nucleotides are TGTGCCAGCAGTCGAGGGGGCTCTGGCACCGGGGAGCTGTTTTTT.

This rearrangement joins TRBV5-1 to TRBJ2-7; 7 bases line up with TRBD1. This CDR3 is built from 13 residues. V gave up 4 bases and J gave up 5 bases; unmatched junction bases: 6. Germline V CDR1 and CDR2: SGHRS, YFSETQ. The DNA for the CDR3 is TGCGCCAGCAGCGGTAGGGGGCTTGACGAGCAGTACTTC. Amino acid sequence: CASSGRGLDEQYF.

The V gene is TRBV4-2, the J gene TRBJ2-7; 10 bases fit TRBD2. With V trimmed by 1 base and J by 4 bases, 10 bases remained unmatched. This CDR3 contains 17 residues. The V gene's germline CDR1 is LGHNA and CDR2 YNFKEQ. CDR3 in amino acids: CASSQGAGGNWGYEQYF. In DNA, the CDR3 is TGTGCCAGCAGCCAAGGAGCGGGAGGGAATTGGGGATACGAGCAGTACTTC.

The chain combines TRBV27 with TRBJ1-1; TRBD1 agrees at 7 bases. J lost 4 bases, V lost 4 bases, and 12 bases had no gene match. Germline CDR1 and CDR2: MNHEY and SMNVEV (reference sequence). The CDR3 loop spans 16 amino acids. This chain's CDR3 is CASSSGTDGGSTEAFF. The CDR3, as DNA: TGTGCCAGCAGTTCCGGGACAGATGGAGGGAGCACTGAAGCTTTCTTT.